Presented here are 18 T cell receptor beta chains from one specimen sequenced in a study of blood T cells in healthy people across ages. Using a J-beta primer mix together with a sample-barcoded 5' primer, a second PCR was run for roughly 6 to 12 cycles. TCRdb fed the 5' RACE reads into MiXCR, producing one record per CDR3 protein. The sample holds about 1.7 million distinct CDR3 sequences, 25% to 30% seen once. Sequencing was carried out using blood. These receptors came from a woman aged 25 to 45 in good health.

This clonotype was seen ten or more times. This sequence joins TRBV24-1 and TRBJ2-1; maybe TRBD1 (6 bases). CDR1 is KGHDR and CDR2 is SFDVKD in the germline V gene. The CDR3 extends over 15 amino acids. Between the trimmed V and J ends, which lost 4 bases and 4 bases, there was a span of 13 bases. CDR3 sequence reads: CATSESGAGYNEQFF. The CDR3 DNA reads TGTGCCACCAGTGAATCAGGGGCAGGTTACAATGAGCAGTTCTTC.

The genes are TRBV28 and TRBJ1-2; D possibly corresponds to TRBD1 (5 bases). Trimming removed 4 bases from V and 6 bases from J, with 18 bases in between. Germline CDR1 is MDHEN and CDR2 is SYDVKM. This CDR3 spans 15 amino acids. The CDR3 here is CASSSPLAGKDGYTF. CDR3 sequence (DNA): TGTGCCAGCAGTTCACCCCTAGCAGGGAAAGATGGCTACACCTTC.

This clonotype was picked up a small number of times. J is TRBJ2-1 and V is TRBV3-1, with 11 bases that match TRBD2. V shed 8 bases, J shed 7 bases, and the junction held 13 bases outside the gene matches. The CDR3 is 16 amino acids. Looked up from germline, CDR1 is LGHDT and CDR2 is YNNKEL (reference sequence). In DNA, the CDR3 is TGTGCCAGCGGGGGAACTAGCGGGAGAGGTATAAATGAGCAGTTCTTC. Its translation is CASGGTSGRGINEQFF.

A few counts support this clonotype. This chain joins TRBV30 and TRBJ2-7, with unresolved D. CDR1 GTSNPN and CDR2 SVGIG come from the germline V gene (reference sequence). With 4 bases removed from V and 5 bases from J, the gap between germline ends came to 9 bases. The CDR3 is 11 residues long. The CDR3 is CAWTKRDEQYF. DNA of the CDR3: TGTGCCTGGACTAAAAGAGACGAGCAGTACTTC.

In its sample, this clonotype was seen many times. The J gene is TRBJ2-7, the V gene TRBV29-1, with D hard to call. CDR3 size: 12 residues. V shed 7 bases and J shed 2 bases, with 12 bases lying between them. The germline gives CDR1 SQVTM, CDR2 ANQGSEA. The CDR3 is CSAVGTAYEQYF. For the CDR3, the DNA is TGCAGCGCCGTAGGCACTGCCTACGAGCAGTACTTC.

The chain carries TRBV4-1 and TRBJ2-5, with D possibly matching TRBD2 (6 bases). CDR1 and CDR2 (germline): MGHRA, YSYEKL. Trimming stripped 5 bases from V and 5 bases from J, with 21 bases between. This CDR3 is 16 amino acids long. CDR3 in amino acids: CASSTRKLDYLETQYF. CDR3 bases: TGCGCCAGCAGCACCCGGAAATTGGACTATCTCGAGACCCAGTACTTC.

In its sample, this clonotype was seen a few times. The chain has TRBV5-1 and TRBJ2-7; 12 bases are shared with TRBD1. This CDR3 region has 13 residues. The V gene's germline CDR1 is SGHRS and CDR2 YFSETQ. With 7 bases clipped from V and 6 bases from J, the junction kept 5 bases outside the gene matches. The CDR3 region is CASSGTGGFEQYF. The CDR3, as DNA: TGCGCCAGCTCCGGGACAGGGGGCTTCGAGCAGTACTTC.

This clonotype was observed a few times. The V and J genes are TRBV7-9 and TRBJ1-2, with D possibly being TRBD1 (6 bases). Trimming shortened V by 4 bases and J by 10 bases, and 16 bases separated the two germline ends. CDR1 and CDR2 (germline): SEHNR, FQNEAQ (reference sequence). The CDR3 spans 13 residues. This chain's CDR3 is CASSSWTELDYTF. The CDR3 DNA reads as TGTGCCAGCAGCTCTTGGACAGAGTTGGACTACACCTTC.

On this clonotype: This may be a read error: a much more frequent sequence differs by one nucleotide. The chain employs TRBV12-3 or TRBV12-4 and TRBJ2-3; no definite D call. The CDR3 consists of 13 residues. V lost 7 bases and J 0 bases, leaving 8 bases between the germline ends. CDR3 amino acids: CASMKISTDTQYF. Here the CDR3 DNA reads TGTGCCAGCATGAAGATAAGCACAGATACGCAGTATTTT.

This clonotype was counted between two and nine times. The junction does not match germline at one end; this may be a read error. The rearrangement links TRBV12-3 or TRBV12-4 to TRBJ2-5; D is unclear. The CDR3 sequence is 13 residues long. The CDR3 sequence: CASRKGGQEAQYF. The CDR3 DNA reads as TGTGCCAGCCGCAAGGGCGGTCAAGAGGCCCAGTACTTC.

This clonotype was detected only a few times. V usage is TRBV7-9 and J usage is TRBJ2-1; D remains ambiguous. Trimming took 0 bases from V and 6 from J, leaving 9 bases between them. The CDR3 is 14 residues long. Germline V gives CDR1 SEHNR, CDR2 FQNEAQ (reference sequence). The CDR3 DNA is TGTGCCAGCAGCTTAGCGGGTCCCGGCAATGAGCAGTTCTTC. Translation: CASSLAGPGNEQFF.

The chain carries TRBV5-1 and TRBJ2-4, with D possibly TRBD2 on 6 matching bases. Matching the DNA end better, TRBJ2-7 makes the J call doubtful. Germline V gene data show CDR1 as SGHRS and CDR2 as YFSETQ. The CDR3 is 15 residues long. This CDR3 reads CASSLAGGLGYEQYF. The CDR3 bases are TGCGCCAGCAGCTTGGCCGGGGGATTGGGCTACGAGCAGTACTTC.

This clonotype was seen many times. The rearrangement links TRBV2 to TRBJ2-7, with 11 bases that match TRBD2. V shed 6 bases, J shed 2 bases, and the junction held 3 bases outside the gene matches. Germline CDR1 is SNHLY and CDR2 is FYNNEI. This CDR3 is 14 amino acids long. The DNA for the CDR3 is TGTGCCAGCAGAGGGACTAGCGGACCCTACGAGCAGTACTTC. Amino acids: CASRGTSGPYEQYF. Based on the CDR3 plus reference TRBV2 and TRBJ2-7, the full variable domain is EPEVTQTPSHQVTQMGQEVILRCVPISNHLYFYWYRQILGQKVEFLVSFYNNEISEKSEIFDDQFSVERPDGSNFTLKIRSTKLEDSAMYFCASRGTSGPYEQYFGPGTRLTVT.

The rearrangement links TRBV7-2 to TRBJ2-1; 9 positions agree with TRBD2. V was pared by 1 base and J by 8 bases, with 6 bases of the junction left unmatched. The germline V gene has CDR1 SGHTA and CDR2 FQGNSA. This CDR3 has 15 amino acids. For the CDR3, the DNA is TGTGCCAGCAGCTTAGGGCGGGAGGGCCTCGATGAGCAGTTCTTC. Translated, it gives CASSLGREGLDEQFF. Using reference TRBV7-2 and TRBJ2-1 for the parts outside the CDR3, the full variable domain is GAGVSQSPSNKVTEKGKDVELRCDPISGHTALYWYRQSLGQGLEFLIYFQGNSAPDKSGLPSDRFSAERTGGSVSTLTIQRTQQEDSAVYLCASSLGREGLDEQFFGPGTRLTVL.

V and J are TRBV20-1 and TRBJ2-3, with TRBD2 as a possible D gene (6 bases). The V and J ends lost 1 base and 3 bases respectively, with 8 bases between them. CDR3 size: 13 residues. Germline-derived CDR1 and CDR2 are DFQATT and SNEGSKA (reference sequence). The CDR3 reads CSARGAGTDTQYF. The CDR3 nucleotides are TGCAGTGCTAGAGGGGCGGGGACAGATACGCAGTATTTT.

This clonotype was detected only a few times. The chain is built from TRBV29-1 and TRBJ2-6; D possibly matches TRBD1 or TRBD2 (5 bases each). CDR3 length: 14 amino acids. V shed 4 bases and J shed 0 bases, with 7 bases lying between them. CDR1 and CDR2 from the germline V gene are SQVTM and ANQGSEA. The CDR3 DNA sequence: TGCAGCGTTGGGGGGACCTCTGGGGCCAACGTCCTGACTTTC. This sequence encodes CSVGGTSGANVLTF. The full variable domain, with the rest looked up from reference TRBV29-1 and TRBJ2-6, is SAVISQKPSRDICQRGTSLTIQCQVDSQVTMMFWYRQQPGQSLTLIATANQGSEATYESGFVIDKFPISRPNLTFSTLTVSNMSPEDSSIYLCSVGGTSGANVLTFGAGSRLTVL.

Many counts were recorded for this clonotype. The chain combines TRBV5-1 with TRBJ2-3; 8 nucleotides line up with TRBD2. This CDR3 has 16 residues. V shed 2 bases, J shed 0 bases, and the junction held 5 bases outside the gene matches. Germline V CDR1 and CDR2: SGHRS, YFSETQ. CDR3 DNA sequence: TGCGCCAGCAGCTTCCAGACTAGCGAGAGCACAGATACGCAGTATTTT. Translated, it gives CASSFQTSESTDTQYF.

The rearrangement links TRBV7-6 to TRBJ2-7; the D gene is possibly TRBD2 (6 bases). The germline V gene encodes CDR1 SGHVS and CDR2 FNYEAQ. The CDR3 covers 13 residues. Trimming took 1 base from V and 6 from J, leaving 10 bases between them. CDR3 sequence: CASSLGGTLEQYF. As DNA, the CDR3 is TGTGCCAGCAGCTTAGGAGGGACTCTCGAGCAGTACTTC.